This T cell receptor beta chain came from a study of identical twins. Each CDR3 protein gets one entry after TCRdb re-called the 5' RACE reads with MiXCR. The sample gives 450,000 to 650,000 distinct CDR3 sequences, 9% to 10% of which show up once; around 3% is in the top ten. Germline lookup yields CDR1 SNHLY and CDR2 FYNNEI. The CDR3 contains 14 residues. V was shortened by 6 bases and J by 2 bases, with 10 bases between the two germline ends. This clonotype showed up many times. Its target is not known. Overall study findings and caveats: Whereas memory repertoires showed no such difference, abundant cord blood beta clonotypes carried fewer insertions.

The sample was also linked to a second study, of yellow fever vaccine responses in identical twins.

V usage is TRBV2 and J usage is TRBJ2-2; no clear D gene. The specimen sequenced was PBMCs. This receptor was obtained from a woman younger than 30 in good health. The chain's CDR3 is CASRRTINTGELFF. The CDR3 DNA is TGTGCCAGCAGGCGGACCATAAACACCGGGGAGCTGTTTTTT.